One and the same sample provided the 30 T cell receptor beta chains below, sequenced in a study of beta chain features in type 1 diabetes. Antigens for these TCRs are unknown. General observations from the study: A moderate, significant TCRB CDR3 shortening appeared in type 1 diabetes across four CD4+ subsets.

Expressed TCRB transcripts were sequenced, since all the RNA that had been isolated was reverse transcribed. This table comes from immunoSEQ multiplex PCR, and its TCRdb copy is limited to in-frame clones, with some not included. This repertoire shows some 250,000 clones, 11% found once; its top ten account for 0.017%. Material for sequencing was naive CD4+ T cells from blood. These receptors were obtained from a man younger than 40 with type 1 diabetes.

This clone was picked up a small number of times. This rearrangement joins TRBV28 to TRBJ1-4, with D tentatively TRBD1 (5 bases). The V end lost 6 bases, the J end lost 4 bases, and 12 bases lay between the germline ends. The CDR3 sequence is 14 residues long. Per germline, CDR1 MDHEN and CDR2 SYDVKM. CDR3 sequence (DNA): TGTGCCAGCAGCCTAGGGACTTTTAATGAAAAACTGTTTTTT. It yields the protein CASSLGTFNEKLFF.

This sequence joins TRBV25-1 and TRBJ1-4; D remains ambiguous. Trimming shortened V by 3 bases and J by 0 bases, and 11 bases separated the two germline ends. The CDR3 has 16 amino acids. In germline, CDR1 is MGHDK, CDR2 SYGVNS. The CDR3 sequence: CASSENSFATNEKLFF. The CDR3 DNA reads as TGTGCCAGCAGTGAGAACAGCTTTGCAACTAATGAAAAACTGTTTTTT. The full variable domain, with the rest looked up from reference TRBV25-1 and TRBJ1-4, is EADIYQTPRYLVIGTGKKITLECSQTMGHDKMYWYQQDPGMELHLIHYSYGVNSTEKGDLSSESTVSRIRTEHFPLTLESARPSHTSQYLCASSENSFATNEKLFFGSGTQLSVL.

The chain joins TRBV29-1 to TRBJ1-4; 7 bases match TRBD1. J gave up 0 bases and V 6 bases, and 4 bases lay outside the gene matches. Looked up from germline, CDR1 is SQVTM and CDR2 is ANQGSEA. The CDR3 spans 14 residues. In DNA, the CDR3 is TGCAGCGTAGCCGGGACAGCAACTAATGAAAAACTGTTTTTT. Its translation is CSVAGTATNEKLFF.

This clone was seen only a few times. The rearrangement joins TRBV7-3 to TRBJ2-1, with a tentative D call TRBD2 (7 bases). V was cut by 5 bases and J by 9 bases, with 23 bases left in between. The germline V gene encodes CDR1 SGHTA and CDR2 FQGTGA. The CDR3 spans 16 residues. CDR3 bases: TGTGCCAGCAGCCCCCAGGGCGTGGGGGGGCGGGGTGAGCAGTTCTTC. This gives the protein CASSPQGVGGRGEQFF.

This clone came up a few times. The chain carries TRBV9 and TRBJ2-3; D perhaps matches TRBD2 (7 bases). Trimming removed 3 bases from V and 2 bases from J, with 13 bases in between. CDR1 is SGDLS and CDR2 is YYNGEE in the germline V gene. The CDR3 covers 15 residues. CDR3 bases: TGTGCCAGCAGCGCCGGCGGGGGCAACACAGATACGCAGTATTTT. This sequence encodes CASSAGGGNTDTQYF.

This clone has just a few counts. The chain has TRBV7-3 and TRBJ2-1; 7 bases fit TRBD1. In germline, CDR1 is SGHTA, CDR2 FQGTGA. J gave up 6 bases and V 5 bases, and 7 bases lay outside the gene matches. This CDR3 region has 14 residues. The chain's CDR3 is CASSPGDSINEQFF. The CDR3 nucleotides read TGTGCCAGCAGCCCAGGGGACAGTATCAATGAGCAGTTCTTC. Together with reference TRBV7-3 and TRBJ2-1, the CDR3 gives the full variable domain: GAGVSQTPSNKVTEKGKYVELRCDPISGHTALYWYRQSLGQGPEFLIYFQGTGAADDSGLPNDRFFAVRPEGSVSTLKIQRTERGDSAVYLCASSPGDSINEQFFGPGTRLTVL.

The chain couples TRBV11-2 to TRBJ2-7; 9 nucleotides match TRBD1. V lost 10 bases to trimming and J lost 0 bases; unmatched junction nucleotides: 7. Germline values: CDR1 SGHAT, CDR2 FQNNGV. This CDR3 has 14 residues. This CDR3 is CATKGTGFSYEQYF. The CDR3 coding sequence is TGTGCCACCAAGGGGACAGGGTTCTCCTACGAGCAGTACTTC. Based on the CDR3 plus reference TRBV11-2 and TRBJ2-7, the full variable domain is EAGVAQSPRYKIIEKRQSVAFWCNPISGHATLYWYQQILGQGPKLLIQFQNNGVVDDSQLPKDRFSAERLKGVDSTLKIQPAKLEDSAVYLCATKGTGFSYEQYFGPGTRLTVT.

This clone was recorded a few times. The CDR3 reads CASSVRLAGGLNTGELFF. CDR3 DNA sequence: TGTGCCAGCAGCGTCCGACTAGCGGGGGGGCTAAACACCGGGGAGCTGTTTTTT. J is TRBJ2-2 and V is TRBV9, with TRBD2 matching 14 bases. With 2 bases clipped from V and 2 bases from J, the junction kept 5 bases outside the gene matches. The CDR3 extends over 18 amino acids. The germline CDR1 and CDR2 sequences are SGDLS and YYNGEE.

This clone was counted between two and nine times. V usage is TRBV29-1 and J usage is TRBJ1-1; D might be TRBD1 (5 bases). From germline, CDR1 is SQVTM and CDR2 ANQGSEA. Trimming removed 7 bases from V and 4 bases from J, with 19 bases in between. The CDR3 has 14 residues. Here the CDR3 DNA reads TGCAGCGCCAGGTTGGCGGGGCCCCTCACTGAAGCTTTCTTT. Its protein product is CSARLAGPLTEAFF.

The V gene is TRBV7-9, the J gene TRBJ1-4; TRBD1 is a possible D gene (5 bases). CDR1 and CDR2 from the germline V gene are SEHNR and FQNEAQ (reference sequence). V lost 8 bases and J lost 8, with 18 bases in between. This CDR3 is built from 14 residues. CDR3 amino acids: CASEFGGAREKLFF. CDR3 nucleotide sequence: TGTGCCAGCGAATTCGGAGGGGCAAGAGAAAAACTGTTTTTT.

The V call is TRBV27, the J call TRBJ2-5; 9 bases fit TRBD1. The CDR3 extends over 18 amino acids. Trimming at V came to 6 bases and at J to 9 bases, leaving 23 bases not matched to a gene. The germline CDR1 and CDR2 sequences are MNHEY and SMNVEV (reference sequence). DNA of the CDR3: TGTGCCAGCAGCCCTTACCGCCTCCCGGGACAGGGAGGGAAGGCCCAGTACTTC. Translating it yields CASSPYRLPGQGGKAQYF.

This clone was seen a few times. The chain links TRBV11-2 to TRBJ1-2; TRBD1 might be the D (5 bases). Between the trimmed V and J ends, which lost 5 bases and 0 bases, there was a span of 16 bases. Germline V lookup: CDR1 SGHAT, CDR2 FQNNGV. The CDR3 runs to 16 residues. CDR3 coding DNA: TGTGCCAGCAGCCCCCAATGGGGCACGACTAACTATGGCTACACCTTC. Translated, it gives CASSPQWGTTNYGYTF. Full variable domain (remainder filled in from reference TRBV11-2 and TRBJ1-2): EAGVAQSPRYKIIEKRQSVAFWCNPISGHATLYWYQQILGQGPKLLIQFQNNGVVDDSQLPKDRFSAERLKGVDSTLKIQPAKLEDSAVYLCASSPQWGTTNYGYTFGSGTRLTVV.

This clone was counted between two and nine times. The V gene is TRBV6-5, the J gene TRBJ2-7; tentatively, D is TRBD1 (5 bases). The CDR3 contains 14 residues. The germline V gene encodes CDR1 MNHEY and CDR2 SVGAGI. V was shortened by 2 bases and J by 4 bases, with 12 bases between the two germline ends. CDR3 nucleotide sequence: TGTGCCAGCAGTTACCAGGGTAGGGGTTACGAGCAGTACTTC. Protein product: CASSYQGRGYEQYF.

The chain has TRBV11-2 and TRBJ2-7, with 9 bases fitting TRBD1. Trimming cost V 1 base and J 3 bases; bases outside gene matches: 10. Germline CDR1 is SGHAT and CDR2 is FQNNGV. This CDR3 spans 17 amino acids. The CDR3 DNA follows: TGTGCCAGCAGCTTAGGGGAACCAGGGACAGGGTACTACGAGCAGTACTTC. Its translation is CASSLGEPGTGYYEQYF.

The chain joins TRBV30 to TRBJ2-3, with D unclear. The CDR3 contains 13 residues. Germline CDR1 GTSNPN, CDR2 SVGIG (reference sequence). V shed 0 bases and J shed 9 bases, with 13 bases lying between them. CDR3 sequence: CAWSVETRGTQYF. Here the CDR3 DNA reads TGTGCCTGGAGTGTCGAGACCCGAGGCACGCAGTATTTT. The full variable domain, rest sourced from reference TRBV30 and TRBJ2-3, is SQTIHQWPATLVQPVGSPLSLECTVEGTSNPNLYWYRQAAGRGLQLLFYSVGIGQISSEVPQNLSASRPQDRQFILSSKKLLLSDSGFYLCAWSVETRGTQYFGPGTRLTVL.

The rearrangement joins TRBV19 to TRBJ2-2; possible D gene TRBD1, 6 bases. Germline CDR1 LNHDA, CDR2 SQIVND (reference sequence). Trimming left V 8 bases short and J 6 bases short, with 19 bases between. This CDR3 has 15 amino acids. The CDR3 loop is CASFPLGGGSGELFF. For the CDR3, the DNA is TGTGCCAGTTTTCCCCTAGGGGGTGGTTCCGGGGAGCTGTTTTTT.

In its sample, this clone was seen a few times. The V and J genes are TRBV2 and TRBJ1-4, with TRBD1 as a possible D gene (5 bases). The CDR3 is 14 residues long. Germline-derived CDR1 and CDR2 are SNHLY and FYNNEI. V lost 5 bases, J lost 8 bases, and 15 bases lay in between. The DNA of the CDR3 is TGTGCCAGCAGTAGGGACTTATCGTCGGAAAAACTGTTTTTT. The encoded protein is CASSRDLSSEKLFF.

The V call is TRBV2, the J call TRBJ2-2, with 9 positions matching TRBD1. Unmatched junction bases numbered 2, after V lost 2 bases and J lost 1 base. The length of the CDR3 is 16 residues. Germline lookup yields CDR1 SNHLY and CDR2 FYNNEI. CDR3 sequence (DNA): TGTGCCAGCAGTGAATTGGGACAGGGGAACACCGGGGAGCTGTTTTTT. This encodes CASSELGQGNTGELFF.

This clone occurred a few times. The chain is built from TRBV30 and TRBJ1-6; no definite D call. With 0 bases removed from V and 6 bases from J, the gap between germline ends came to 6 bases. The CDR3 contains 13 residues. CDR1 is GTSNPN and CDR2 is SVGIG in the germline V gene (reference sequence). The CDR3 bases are TGTGCCTGGAGTGTCCAGCGTAATTCACCCCTCCACTTT. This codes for CAWSVQRNSPLHF.

CDR3 nucleotides: TGTGCCAGCAGTGAAGCGTTGCCAGGGGCCTCGGTGGGGTTTTTT. The encoded protein is CASSEALPGASVGFF. The chain recombines TRBV2 with TRBJ1-4, with D maybe TRBD1 (6 bases). V lost 0 bases, J lost 16 bases, and 21 bases lay in between. Germline V gene data show CDR1 as SNHLY and CDR2 as FYNNEI. The CDR3 has 15 residues.

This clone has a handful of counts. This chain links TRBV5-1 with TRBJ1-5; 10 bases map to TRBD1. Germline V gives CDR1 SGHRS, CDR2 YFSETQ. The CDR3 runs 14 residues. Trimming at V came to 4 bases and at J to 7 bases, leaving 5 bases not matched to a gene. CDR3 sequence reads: CASSEGQGGQPQHF. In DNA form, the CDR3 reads TGCGCCAGCAGCGAAGGACAGGGGGGACAGCCCCAGCATTTT.

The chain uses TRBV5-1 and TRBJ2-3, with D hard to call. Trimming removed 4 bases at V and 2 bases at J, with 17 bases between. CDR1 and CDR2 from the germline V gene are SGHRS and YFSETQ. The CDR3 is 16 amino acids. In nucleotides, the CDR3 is TGCGCCAGCAGCCTTAATATGGGCGTTGACACAGATACGCAGTATTTT. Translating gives CASSLNMGVDTDTQYF.

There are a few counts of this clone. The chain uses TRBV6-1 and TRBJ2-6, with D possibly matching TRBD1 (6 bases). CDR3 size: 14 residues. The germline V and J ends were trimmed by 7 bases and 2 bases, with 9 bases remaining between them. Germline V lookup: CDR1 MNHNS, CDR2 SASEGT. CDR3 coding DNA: TGTGCCAGCACCCGGACAGCTGGGGCCAACGTCCTGACTTTC. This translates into CASTRTAGANVLTF.

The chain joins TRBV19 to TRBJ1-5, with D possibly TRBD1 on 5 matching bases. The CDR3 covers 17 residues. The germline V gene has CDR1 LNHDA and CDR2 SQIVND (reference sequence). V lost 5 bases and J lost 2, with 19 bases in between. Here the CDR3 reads CASSLVARGLGNQPQHF. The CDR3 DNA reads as TGTGCCAGTAGTCTTGTAGCGAGGGGACTGGGCAATCAGCCCCAGCATTTT.

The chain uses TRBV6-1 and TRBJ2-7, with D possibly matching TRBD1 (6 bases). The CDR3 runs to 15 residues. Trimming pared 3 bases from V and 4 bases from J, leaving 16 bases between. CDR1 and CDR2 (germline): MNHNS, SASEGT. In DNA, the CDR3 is TGTGCCAGCAGTGACAGGGGTGGGAGTGCTTACGAGCAGTACTTC. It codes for CASSDRGGSAYEQYF.

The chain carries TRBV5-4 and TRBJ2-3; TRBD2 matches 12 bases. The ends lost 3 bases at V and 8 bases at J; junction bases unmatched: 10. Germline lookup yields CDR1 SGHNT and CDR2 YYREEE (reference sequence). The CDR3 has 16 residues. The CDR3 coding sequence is TGTGCCAGCAGCTCCGGACTAGCGGGGACCGTCTCTACGCAGTATTTT. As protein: CASSSGLAGTVSTQYF.

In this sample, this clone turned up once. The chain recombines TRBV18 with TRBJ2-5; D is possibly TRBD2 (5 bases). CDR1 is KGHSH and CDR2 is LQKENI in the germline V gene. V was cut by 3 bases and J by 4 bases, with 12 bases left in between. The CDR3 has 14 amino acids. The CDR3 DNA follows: TGTGCCAGCTCACCGAGCGGCGGTCCAGAGACCCAGTACTTC. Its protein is CASSPSGGPETQYF.

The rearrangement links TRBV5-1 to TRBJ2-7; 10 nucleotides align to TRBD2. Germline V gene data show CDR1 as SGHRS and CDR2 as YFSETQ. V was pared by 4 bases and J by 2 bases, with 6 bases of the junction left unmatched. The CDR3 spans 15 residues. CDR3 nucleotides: TGCGCCAGCAGCCCCGGGACTAGCGCGCCCTACGAGCAGTACTTC. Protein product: CASSPGTSAPYEQYF.

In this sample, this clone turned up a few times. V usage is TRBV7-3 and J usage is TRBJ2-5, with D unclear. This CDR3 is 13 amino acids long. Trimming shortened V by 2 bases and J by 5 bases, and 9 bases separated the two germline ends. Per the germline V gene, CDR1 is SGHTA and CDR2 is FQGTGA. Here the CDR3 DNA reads TGTGCCAGCAGCTTATCCCCCCGGGAGACCCAGTACTTC. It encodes CASSLSPRETQYF.

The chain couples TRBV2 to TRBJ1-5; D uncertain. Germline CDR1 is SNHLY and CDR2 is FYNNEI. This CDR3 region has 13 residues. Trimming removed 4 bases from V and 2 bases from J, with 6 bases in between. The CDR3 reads CASSATGNQPQHF. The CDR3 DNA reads TGTGCCAGCAGTGCTACTGGCAATCAGCCCCAGCATTTT.